This TCR beta chain comes out of a study of shared clonotypes between healthy human individuals. The CDR3 is made up of 11 amino acids. Germline V gene lookup returns CDR1 MGHDK and CDR2 SYGVNS. Trimming cost V 4 bases and J 3 bases, with 4 bases left between them. Nashville, Tennessee was home to all donors, who were Caucasian adults. Each replicate PCR on the sorted subsets used roughly 200 ng DNA (around 30,000 T cell genomes). The assay was immunoSEQ multiplex PCR, and TCRdb's table has in-frame clones only and misses some. This sample has about 2.5 million clones, with 85% to 95% found just once. Regarding the study as a whole: Depth of sequencing was expected to influence donor clonotype sharing.

As regards this clone: Antigen specificity is unknown. Other DNA sequences from this sample encode an identical CDR3 as well.

The clonotype comes from a man younger than 35 in good health. Some clones in this sample may be carry-over from other donors' samples. The chain recombines TRBV25-1 with TRBJ2-7; D is ambiguous. Sample: naive CD4+ T cells from PBMCs. Stated subset: CD45RA+ positively selected. Written as DNA, the CDR3 is TGTGCCAGCAGTGCGTACTACGAGCAGTACTTC. Translating it yields CASSAYYEQYF.